The sequence of this TCR beta chain was determined in a study of cytomegalovirus exposure and HLA in healthy donors. CDR1 and CDR2 (germline): SNHLY, FYNNEI. CDR3 length equals 14 residues. The V gene lost 6 bases and the J gene lost 2 bases, with 14 bases spanning the gap. Primers for the PCR totalled 60 Vbeta and 13 Jbeta. Repertoires were generated with immunoSEQ multiplex PCR, while TCRdb's copy carries only in-frame clones and drops some. Of 200,000 to 250,000 clones listed, approximately 80% are singletons. Sequenced material: PBMCs. The clonotype originates from a girl between 2 and 10 years old in good health and CMV-seronegative. The chain joins TRBV2 to TRBJ2-7, with TRBD2 as a possible D gene (7 bases). The CDR3 sequence is CASRRGGTAYEQYF. CDR3 nucleotide sequence: TGTGCCAGCAGGAGGGGGGGGACGGCCTACGAGCAGTACTTC.